A selection of T cell receptor beta chains follows, all from one sample in a study of PD-1 blockade in classical Hodgkin lymphoma. TCRdb's copy holds only in-frame clones and misses some; the assay was immunoSEQ multiplex PCR. Of some 20,000 clones detected, about 82% appear once; the ten largest clones hold roughly 15%. This sample comprised peripheral blood mononuclear cells (PBMCs), obtained before the second cycle of nivolumab. Every receptor here comes from a human donor with classical Hodgkin lymphoma. Both conserved end residues are part of each CDR3. Each record gives: J gene, V gene, D gene, clone size, CDR3 protein, CDR3 DNA. D genes are given only for firm matches. Size is stated for part of the rows, as once, few or many counts, or as a class when the clone is expanded.

TRBJ1-6,TRBV6-1,.,few,CASMGRGYNSPLHF,TGTGCCAGCATGGGCAGGGGTTATAATTCACCCCTCCACTTT
TRBJ2-5,TRBV30,TRBD2,.,CAWSPVGASGSSLRETQYF,TGTGCCTGGAGCCCCGTTGGGGCTAGCGGGAGTTCCTTGCGGGAGACCCAGTACTTC
TRBJ1-2,TRBV6-5,.,.,CASREQMNYGYTF,TGTGCCAGCAGGGAACAGATGAACTATGGCTACACCTTC
TRBJ2-3,TRBV10-2,TRBD2,.,CASIGGGAAKVTDTQYF,TGCGCCAGCATTGGCGGGGGGGCAGCGAAGGTCACAGATACGCAGTATTTT
TRBJ2-3,TRBV27,TRBD2,.,CASSPGTSGSKYTDTQYF,TGTGCCAGCAGCCCCGGGACTAGCGGGAGTAAATACACAGATACGCAGTATTTT
TRBJ1-2,TRBV6-6,TRBD1,.,CASSYPTGLNYGYTF,TGTGCCAGCAGTTACCCGACAGGGCTAAACTATGGCTACACCTTC
TRBJ2-1,TRBV29-1,TRBD2,.,CSVDNTAGYNEQFF,TGCAGCGTTGACAATACAGCGGGGTACAATGAGCAGTTCTTC
TRBJ1-4,TRBV6-1,.,.,CASSDPGPGYGEKLFF,TGTGCCAGCAGTGACCCGGGTCCCGGGTACGGGGAAAAACTGTTTTTT
TRBJ1-4,TRBV25-1,TRBD1,.,CASSESGTGNEKLFF,TGTGCCAGCAGTGAATCGGGGACAGGGAATGAAAAACTGTTTTTT
TRBJ2-2,TRBV6-5,.,.,CASSYSPTGELFF,TGTGCCAGCAGTTACTCACCTACCGGGGAGCTGTTTTTT
TRBJ1-5,TRBV11-1,.,.,CASSLYLNQPQHF,TGTGCCAGCAGCTTGTATCTGAACCAGCCCCAGCATTTT
TRBJ1-1,TRBV5-1,.,.,CASSSRASGAEAFF,TGCGCCAGCAGCTCCAGGGCGTCCGGGGCTGAAGCTTTCTTT
TRBJ2-3,TRBV5-4,.,.,CASSQVSFTDTQYF,TGCGCCAGCAGCCAAGTATCCTTCACAGATACGCAGTATTTT
TRBJ2-1,TRBV4-3,.,.,CASSQGSGYNEQFF,TGCGCCAGCAGCCAGGGTAGCGGATACAATGAGCAGTTCTTC
TRBJ2-1,TRBV5-4,.,.,CASSFDLTRQEQFF,TGTGCCAGCAGCTTCGACCTGACTAGACAGGAGCAGTTCTTC
TRBJ2-3,TRBV5-8,TRBD1,.,CASSLGVGQTSTDTQYF,TGTGCCAGCAGCTTGGGGGTGGGACAGACTAGCACAGATACGCAGTATTTT
TRBJ1-2,TRBV7-2,TRBD1,.,CASSQTGTGLYGYTF,TGTGCCAGCAGCCAGACCGGGACAGGGTTATATGGCTACACCTTC
TRBJ1-2,TRBV6-5,.,.,CASSIQGELYGYTF,TGTGCCAGCAGCATACAGGGCGAACTCTATGGCTACACCTTC
TRBJ1-2,TRBV7-2,.,few,CASSPPDRNYGYTF,TGTGCCAGCAGCCCCCCAGACAGAAACTATGGCTACACCTTC
TRBJ2-5,TRBV11-2,.,.,CASSLVPETQYF,TGTGCCAGCAGCTTAGTCCCAGAGACCCAGTACTTC
TRBJ1-1,TRBV9,TRBD1,once,CASSAPGTANTEAFF,TGTGCCAGCAGCGCCCCCGGGACAGCGAACACTGAAGCTTTCTTT
TRBJ2-7,TRBV19,.,.,CASSIPGYEQYF,TGTGCCAGTAGTATCCCAGGGTACGAGCAGTACTTC
TRBJ2-3,TRBV2,.,.,CASSEGLVSADTQYF,TGTGCCAGCAGTGAAGGGTTAGTAAGTGCAGATACGCAGTATTTT
TRBJ2-1,TRBV7-9,.,.,CASSFSETSYNEQFF,TGTGCCAGCAGCTTTTCTGAGACTTCCTACAATGAGCAGTTCTTC
TRBJ1-2,TRBV28,.,medium-sized,CASSPRLTGYGYTF,TGTGCCAGCAGTCCCAGACTCACAGGGTATGGCTACACCTTC
TRBJ1-6,TRBV9,.,few,CASSPRRVSSPLHF,TGTGCCAGCAGCCCCCGACGAGTGAGTTCACCCCTCCACTTT
TRBJ2-3,TRBV10-3,TRBD2,few,CAISAAGGHGDTQYF,TGTGCCATCAGTGCGGCGGGGGGGCACGGAGATACGCAGTATTTT
TRBJ1-4,TRBV6-5,.,.,CASSSVVNEKLFF,TGTGCCAGCAGTTCCGTGGTAAATGAAAAACTGTTTTTT
TRBJ2-3,TRBV7-9,.,.,CASSPSTDTQYF,TGTGCCAGCAGTCCTAGCACAGATACGCAGTATTTT
TRBJ1-1,TRBV7-9,TRBD1,few,CASSFATGYTEAFF,TGTGCCAGCAGCTTTGCGACAGGGTACACTGAAGCTTTCTTT
TRBJ1-6,TRBV9,TRBD1,.,CASATGQTNSPLHF,TGTGCCAGCGCCACGGGACAGACCAATTCACCCCTCCACTTT
TRBJ2-5,TRBV7-1,.,.,CASSPRGSQETQYF,TGTGCCAGCAGCCCTAGGGGGTCGCAAGAGACCCAGTACTTC
TRBJ2-1,TRBV6-5,TRBD2,.,CASILAGVQFF,TGTGCCAGCATCCTAGCGGGAGTTCAGTTCTTC
TRBJ2-1,TRBV6-4,TRBD2,.,CASSASGGANEQFF,TGTGCCAGCAGTGCTAGCGGGGGGGCAAATGAGCAGTTCTTC
TRBJ1-1,TRBV6-1,.,.,CASREGRPECFF,TGTGCCAGCAGGGAGGGAAGGCCGGAATGTTTCTTT
TRBJ2-5,TRBV7-9,.,.,CASSYGRETQYF,TGTGCCAGCAGCTATGGGAGGGAGACCCAGTACTTC
TRBJ1-5,TRBV7-2,TRBD1,once,CASSRGTGGSQPQHF,TGTGCCAGCAGCCGCGGGACAGGGGGCTCCCAGCCCCAGCATTTT
TRBJ1-2,TRBV5-5,TRBD1,.,CASSWGALTGFDYGYTF,TGTGCCAGCAGCTGGGGGGCTTTGACAGGGTTCGACTATGGCTACACCTTC
TRBJ2-1,TRBV28,.,.,CASSLFGRGGQFF,TGTGCCAGCAGTTTATTTGGCAGAGGGGGGCAGTTCTTC
TRBJ1-5,TRBV5-1,.,few,CASSLEGGISNQPQHF,TGCGCCAGCAGCTTGGAGGGCGGGATTAGCAATCAGCCCCAGCATTTT
TRBJ2-1,TRBV6-4,.,.,CASSEGIYNEQFF,TGTGCCAGCAGTGAGGGGATATACAATGAGCAGTTCTTC
TRBJ2-7,TRBV10-2,.,once,CASGDPVSSVYEQYF,TGCGCCAGCGGAGATCCGGTGTCTAGCGTGTACGAGCAGTACTTC
TRBJ1-1,TRBV28,TRBD1,.,CASSLSGGEAFF,TGTGCCAGCAGTTTATCAGGGGGTGAAGCTTTCTTT
TRBJ2-3,TRBV7-2,.,.,CASSRNVDTQYF,TGTGCCAGCAGCCGAAACGTTGATACGCAGTATTTT
TRBJ2-7,TRBV7-8,.,few,CATGLSEQYF,TGTGCTACAGGGCTCTCCGAGCAGTACTTC
TRBJ2-1,TRBV5-6,TRBD1,.,CASSRDRGISYNEQFF,TGTGCCAGCAGCAGGGACAGGGGAATCTCCTACAATGAGCAGTTCTTC
TRBJ1-4,TRBV6-1,.,.,CASSEPSSARDEKLFF,TGTGCCAGCAGTGAACCCTCGTCGGCCAGGGACGAAAAACTGTTTTTT
TRBJ1-5,TRBV5-4,.,few,CASSLGQDQPQHF,TGTGCCAGCAGCTTGGGGCAGGATCAGCCCCAGCATTTT
TRBJ2-4,TRBV28,.,few,CASSSLTVAKNIQYF,TGTGCCAGCAGTTCCCTCACTGTAGCCAAAAACATTCAGTACTTC
TRBJ2-2,TRBV27,.,.,CASSSDGNTGELFF,TGTGCCAGCAGTTCGGATGGGAACACCGGGGAGCTGTTTTTT
TRBJ2-2,TRBV10-1,.,.,CASSDWTGELFF,TGCGCCAGCAGTGACTGGACCGGGGAGCTGTTTTTT
TRBJ2-7,TRBV6-1,.,.,CAISESWRSTYYEQYF,TGTGCCATCAGTGAGTCTTGGCGCTCGACCTACTACGAGCAGTACTTC
TRBJ1-6,TRBV6-5,TRBD1,.,CASRGTGNSPLHF,TGTGCCAGCAGAGGGACAGGGAATTCACCCCTCCACTTT
TRBJ1-2,TRBV2,.,.,CASTLDSPRGYTF,TGTGCCAGCACCCTGGACAGTCCGAGGGGCTACACCTTC